The entry below gives a single T cell receptor beta chain sequence along with its context. The J segment lost 3 bases and the V segment lost 2 bases, leaving 5 bases of the junction unmatched. The CDR3 extends over 14 amino acids. Germline V gene data show CDR1 as SGHDT and CDR2 as YYEEEE. Treatment in this sample: randomized to nivolumab then ipilimumab (arm A) or the reverse (arm B). Live CD3+CD8+ CD19− CD56− cells were sorted from PBMCs. Sequencing was performed with immunoSEQ multiplex PCR; in TCRdb, only in-frame clones are kept and a portion is missing. The sample consists of about 40,000 clones, approximately 84% of them appearing once. This sample was taken from a study of sequential checkpoint blockade in melanoma.

The chain employs TRBV5-6 and TRBJ2-7; 7 nucleotides line up with TRBD2. This clonotype was obtained from a human donor with melanoma. The sample here was CD8+ T cells sorted from blood (inferred from file names), taken from a patient given nivolumab and ipilimumab in sequence. CDR3 DNA: TGTGCCAGCAGCTTCGGCTTAGCGGGCTACGAGCAGTACTTC. Amino acids: CASSFGLAGYEQYF.